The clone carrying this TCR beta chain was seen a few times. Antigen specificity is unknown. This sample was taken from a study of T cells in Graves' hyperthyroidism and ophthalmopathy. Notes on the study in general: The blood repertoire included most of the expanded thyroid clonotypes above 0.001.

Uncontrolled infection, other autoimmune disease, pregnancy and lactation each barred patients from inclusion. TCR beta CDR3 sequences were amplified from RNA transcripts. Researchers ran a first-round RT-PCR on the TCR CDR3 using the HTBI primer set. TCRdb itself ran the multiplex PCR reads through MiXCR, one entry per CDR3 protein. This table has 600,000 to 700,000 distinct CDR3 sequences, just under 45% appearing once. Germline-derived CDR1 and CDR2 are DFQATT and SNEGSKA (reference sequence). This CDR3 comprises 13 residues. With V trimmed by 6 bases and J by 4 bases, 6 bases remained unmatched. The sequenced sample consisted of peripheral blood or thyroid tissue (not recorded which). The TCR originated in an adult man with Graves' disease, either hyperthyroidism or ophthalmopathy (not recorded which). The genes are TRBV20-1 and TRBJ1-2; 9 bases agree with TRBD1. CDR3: CSAPRTGAYGYTF. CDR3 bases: TGCAGTGCACCCAGGACAGGGGCCTATGGCTACACCTTC.